This TCR beta chain was captured by sequencing in a study of T cell changes during pregnancy in multiple sclerosis. Clones were read by immunoSEQ multiplex PCR, and TCRdb kept only the in-frame ones, dropping some. The data hold roughly 71,000 clones, with roughly 92% observed a single time. The receptor's source is a female donor in good health, enrolled as a control in a pregnancy study. The specimen comprised peripheral blood, sampled in the first trimester of pregnancy.

The CDR3 is CASSLTASGGYNEQFF. The CDR3 nucleotides are TGTGCCAGCAGTTTAACTGCTAGCGGGGGCTACAATGAGCAGTTCTTC. The chain has TRBV27 and TRBJ2-1; 10 nucleotides align to TRBD2. Germline CDR1 and CDR2: MNHEY and SMNVEV (reference sequence). V lost 2 bases, J lost 3 bases, and 4 bases stayed unmatched. CDR3 length: 16 residues.